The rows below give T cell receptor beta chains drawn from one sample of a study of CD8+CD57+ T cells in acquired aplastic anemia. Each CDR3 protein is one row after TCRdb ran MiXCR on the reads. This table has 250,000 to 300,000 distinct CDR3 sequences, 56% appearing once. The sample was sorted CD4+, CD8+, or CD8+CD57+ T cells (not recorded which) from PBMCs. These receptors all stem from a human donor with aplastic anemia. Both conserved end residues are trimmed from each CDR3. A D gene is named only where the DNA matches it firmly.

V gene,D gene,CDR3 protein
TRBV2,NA,ASSEALRGIEAF
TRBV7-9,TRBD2,ASSFAREGYYNEQF
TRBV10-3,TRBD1,AIMDRVGNEQF
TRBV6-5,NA,ASSYSGAAKNIQY
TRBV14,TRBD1,ASSQPSDRASEKLF
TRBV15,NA,ATSRGSGSGSYEQY
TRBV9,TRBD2,ASSSGGSGLTDTQY
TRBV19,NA,ASSWGAGETQY
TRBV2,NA,ATSDLSERGGMTDTQY
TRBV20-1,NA,STTTSSYNEQF
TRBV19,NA,ASSMSLSYEQY
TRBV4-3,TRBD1,ASSRQGGMNTEAF
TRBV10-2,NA,ASSHSSGRDYGYT
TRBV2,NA,ASSAGPGFGYT
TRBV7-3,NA,ASSQQTGTGANVLT
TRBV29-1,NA,SVETPDTQY
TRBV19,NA,ASSIEEGGNSPLH
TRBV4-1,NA,ASSQESYEQY
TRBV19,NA,ASSISALQETQY
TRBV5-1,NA,ASSLNTGTAFMNTEAF
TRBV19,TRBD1,ASRGTGGSYGYT
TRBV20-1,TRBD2,SAAPFGGVEETQY
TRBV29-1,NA,SATLSLGTEAF
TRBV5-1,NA,ASSLDGHSYEQY
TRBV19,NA,ASRERGLTGQPQH
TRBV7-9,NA,ASCGGASYEQY
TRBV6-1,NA,ASSEGAAGRYGYT
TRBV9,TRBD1,ASSYPGQGWTQY
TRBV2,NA,ASTEGRYQPQH
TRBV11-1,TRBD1,ASSLAGQGAYEQF
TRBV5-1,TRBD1,ASSRDSTYEQY
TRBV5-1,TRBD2,ASSYGLAYEQY
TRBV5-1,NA,ASSLAGREKLF
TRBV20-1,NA,SASVRYGYT
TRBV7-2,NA,ASRRTVEAF
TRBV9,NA,ASSKGNYDTDTQY
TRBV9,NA,ASSVDTASLH
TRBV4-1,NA,ASSRSQVGSTDTQY
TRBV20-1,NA,SAKIGTAPGKLF
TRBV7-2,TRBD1,ASSLIGWTGVNEQY
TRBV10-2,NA,ASSESNVNTEAF
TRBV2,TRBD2,ASRPLAGGLETQY
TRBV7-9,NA,ASSPLGGAVGEQF
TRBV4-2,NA,ASSEGWGSPLH
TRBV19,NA,ASSIAVFQETQY
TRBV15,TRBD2,ATSRTSGSYNEQF
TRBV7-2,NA,ASSLASTGPWETQY
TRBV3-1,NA,ASSPLLGTGNTIY
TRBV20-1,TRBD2,SARPASGSDYEQY